Following are 25 T cell receptor beta chains from one sample sequenced in a study of T cell responses to AZD1222 COVID-19 vaccine. The assay was immunoSEQ multiplex PCR, and TCRdb's table has in-frame clones only and misses some. Of around 180,000 clones detected, approximately 86% appear once; the ten largest clones hold about 2.8%. Sequencing used peripheral blood, obtained on day 0 of AZD1222 vaccination. Source of these receptors: an adult in good health.

The chain recombines TRBV11-3 with TRBJ1-1; D unclear. Trimming left V 5 bases short and J 1 base short, with 11 bases between. Germline V gene lookup returns CDR1 SGHNT and CDR2 YENEEA. This CDR3 region has 14 residues. This chain's CDR3 is CASSPRSTNTEAFF. The DNA of the CDR3 is TGTGCCAGCAGCCCCCGGTCGACGAACACTGAAGCTTTCTTT.

The genes are TRBV12-5 and TRBJ1-5, with D perhaps TRBD1 (5 bases). The germline gives CDR1 LGHNT, CDR2 FRNRAP. The CDR3 has 18 residues. Trimming took off 2 bases at V and 1 base at J, with 18 bases between the two ends. This CDR3 is CASGLKGLMAKSNQPQHF. The CDR3 DNA sequence: TGTGCTAGTGGTTTGAAGGGACTGATGGCGAAGAGCAATCAGCCCCAGCATTTT.

This chain connects TRBV7-8 to TRBJ1-1; D unresolved. The V gene lost 5 bases and the J gene lost 9 bases, with 13 bases spanning the gap. CDR1 is SGHVS, CDR2 FQNEAQ, per germline. There are 12 residues in the CDR3. The DNA of the CDR3 is TGTGCCAGCAGCGGAGGAGGCAGGCAAGCTTTCTTT. Translating gives CASSGGGRQAFF.

The chain employs TRBV18 and TRBJ2-5; tentative D call: TRBD2 (5 bases). This CDR3 has 15 residues. The germline V gene has CDR1 KGHSH and CDR2 LQKENI. The V gene lost 3 bases and the J gene lost 1 base, with 12 bases spanning the gap. In DNA form, the CDR3 reads TGTGCCAGCTCACCCGGGGTCGGAACCCAAGAGACCCAGTACTTC. Encoded protein: CASSPGVGTQETQYF.

This clone appeared once. The chain recombines TRBV6-5 with TRBJ2-3; 13 bases match TRBD2. Germline trimming cut 6 bases from V and 3 bases from J; bases unmatched to any gene: 3. The V gene's germline CDR1 is MNHEY and CDR2 SVGAGI. CDR3 length: 15 amino acids. CDR3 DNA sequence: TGTGCCAGCAGGGGACTAGCGGGAATGACAGATACGCAGTATTTT. Translated, it gives CASRGLAGMTDTQYF.

The rearrangement links TRBV5-1 to TRBJ1-1; TRBD1 matches 7 bases. CDR3 length: 14 amino acids. Germline trimming cut 2 bases from V and 1 base from J; bases unmatched to any gene: 2. CDR1 and CDR2 (germline): SGHRS, YFSETQ. The CDR3 here is CASSFRTGNTEAFF. The CDR3 bases are TGCGCCAGCAGCTTCCGGACAGGGAACACTGAAGCTTTCTTT.

The chain uses TRBV6-5 and TRBJ1-2; possible D gene TRBD1, 6 bases. The CDR3 is made up of 15 amino acids. V lost 2 bases, J lost 6 bases, and 16 bases lay in between. Germline V CDR1 and CDR2: MNHEY, SVGAGI. Here the CDR3 reads CASSYLGGRSHGYTF. The CDR3, as DNA: TGTGCCAGCAGTTACCTGGGGGGCAGGAGCCATGGCTACACCTTC.

This clone has a handful of counts. The chain uses TRBV5-1 and TRBJ2-7; TRBD2 matches at 11 bases. The CDR3 consists of 14 residues. CDR1 is SGHRS and CDR2 is YFSETQ in the germline V gene. After removal of 4 bases from V and 2 bases from J, the junction contained 2 bases not matched to a gene. CDR3 protein: CASSRTSGPYEQYF. As DNA, the CDR3 is TGCGCCAGCAGCCGGACTAGCGGGCCCTACGAGCAGTACTTC.

V gene TRBV19 combines with J gene TRBJ1-2; D is undetermined. CDR3 size: 13 residues. The V gene's germline CDR1 is LNHDA and CDR2 SQIVND (reference sequence). V was pared by 5 bases and J by 3 bases, with 10 bases between. This chain's CDR3 is CASSAGGDYGYTF. CDR3 bases: TGTGCCAGTAGTGCCGGCGGGGACTATGGCTACACCTTC.

The J gene is TRBJ1-4, the V gene TRBV27; D may be TRBD1 (6 bases). V was clipped by 6 bases and J by 0 bases, with 14 bases between them. CDR1 and CDR2 from the germline V gene are MNHEY and SMNVEV (reference sequence). This CDR3 comprises 16 residues. CDR3 amino acids: CASSLGQLATNEKLFF. CDR3 nucleotide sequence: TGTGCCAGCAGCCTCGGACAGCTTGCAACTAATGAAAAACTGTTTTTT.

This rearrangement joins TRBV6-5 to TRBJ1-6; unclear D gene. This CDR3 contains 13 residues. CDR1 and CDR2 from the germline V gene are MNHEY and SVGAGI. V shed 2 bases and J shed 7 bases, with 6 bases lying between them. The CDR3: CASSYARNSPLHF. The CDR3 DNA sequence: TGTGCCAGCAGTTACGCCAGAAATTCACCCCTCCACTTT.

V usage is TRBV7-3 and J usage is TRBJ2-1; D perhaps matches TRBD2 (6 bases). V was pared by 5 bases and J by 3 bases, with 11 bases between. Looked up from germline, CDR1 is SGHTA and CDR2 is FQGTGA. The CDR3 runs 14 residues. CDR3 amino acids: CASSLTRDYNEQFF. As DNA, the CDR3 is TGTGCCAGCAGCCTGACGCGGGACTACAATGAGCAGTTCTTC.

This clone has only one observation. The chain couples TRBV6-6 to TRBJ2-3; 8 positions agree with TRBD1. This CDR3 has 15 amino acids. CDR1 is MNHNY and CDR2 is SVGAGI in the germline V gene (reference sequence). Trimming removed 6 bases from V and 6 bases from J; junction bases left unmatched: 11. The CDR3 coding sequence is TGTGCCAGCAGCAAAGACAGGGGCGTGAAGGATACGCAGTATTTT. Amino acid sequence: CASSKDRGVKDTQYF.

Turning to this clone: Other DNA sequences of this sample code for an identical CDR3. The gene calls are TRBV27 and TRBJ1-5, with D perhaps TRBD1 (5 bases). Trimming pared 1 base from V and 3 bases from J, leaving 13 bases between. CDR1 is MNHEY and CDR2 is SMNVEV in the germline V gene (reference sequence). The CDR3 sequence is 16 residues long. The CDR3 spells CASSLFGGSSNQPQHF. CDR3 coding DNA: TGTGCCAGCAGTTTATTTGGGGGAAGTTCCAATCAGCCCCAGCATTTT.

The chain links TRBV30 to TRBJ2-4, with 9 bases aligning to TRBD1. The trim removed 4 bases at V and 4 bases at J, leaving 8 bases unmatched. The CDR3 extends over 15 amino acids. CDR1 is GTSNPN and CDR2 is SVGIG in the germline V gene (reference sequence). The CDR3 loop is CAWTYTGGTKNIQYF. CDR3 DNA sequence: TGTGCCTGGACTTACACAGGGGGCACAAAAAACATTCAGTACTTC.

CDR3 DNA: TGTGCCAGCAGCCCAACAGGGACAATCTCGCGGGGAAACACCATATATTTT. It codes for CASSPTGTISRGNTIYF. The chain is built from TRBV7-2 and TRBJ1-3; TRBD1 might be the D (6 bases). Deletions cut 5 bases from V and 4 bases from J, with 21 bases between. CDR1 is SGHTA, CDR2 FQGNSA, per germline. The CDR3 spans 17 residues.

The V and J genes are TRBV19 and TRBJ2-1; TRBD2 matches 10 bases. Looked up from germline, CDR1 is LNHDA and CDR2 is SQIVND (reference sequence). V was clipped by 3 bases and J by 3 bases; unmatched bases: 5. CDR3 length equals 16 residues. The CDR3 DNA sequence: TGTGCCAGTAGTATTTGGGCTAGCGGGGGCTACAATGAGCAGTTCTTC. Protein product: CASSIWASGGYNEQFF.

The chain has TRBV6-5 and TRBJ1-3; D gene ambiguous. V was pared by 0 bases and J by 0 bases, with 9 bases between. Germline CDR1 and CDR2: MNHEY and SVGAGI. The CDR3 covers 16 residues. The CDR3 sequence is CASSYSGPHSGNTIYF. The CDR3 bases are TGTGCCAGCAGTTACTCCGGACCGCACTCTGGAAACACCATATATTTT.

The chain combines TRBV6-4 with TRBJ1-2; D perhaps matches TRBD1 (5 bases). The germline gives CDR1 MRHNA, CDR2 SNTAGT. This CDR3 contains 13 residues. V was trimmed by 4 bases and J by 5 bases, leaving 11 bases between them. DNA for the CDR3: TGTGCCAGCAGTGGTGGGACCGGTTATGGCTACACCTTC. It translates to CASSGGTGYGYTF.

The chain couples TRBV19 to TRBJ1-5, with D hard to call. CDR3 length equals 15 residues. Germline loops: CDR1 LNHDA, CDR2 SQIVND (reference sequence). The V end was cut by 7 bases, the J end by 0 bases, with 13 bases between. This CDR3 reads CASTGGLYSNQPQHF. The CDR3 DNA is TGTGCCAGTACCGGCGGACTTTATAGCAATCAGCCCCAGCATTTT. The full variable domain, in which reference TRBV19 and TRBJ1-5 provide the parts outside the CDR3, is DGGITQSPKYLFRKEGQNVTLSCEQNLNHDAMYWYRQDPGQGLRLIYYSQIVNDFQKGDIAEGYSVSREKKESFPLTVTSAQKNPTAFYLCASTGGLYSNQPQHFGDGTRLSIL.

Turning to this clone: In the same sample, other DNA sequences code for this CDR3. The chain is built from TRBV5-1 and TRBJ1-1; D is possibly TRBD1 (6 bases). CDR3 length: 15 amino acids. Germline V gene lookup returns CDR1 SGHRS and CDR2 YFSETQ. Trimming pared 0 bases from V and 0 bases from J, leaving 9 bases between. CDR3 sequence reads: CASSLAGGLNTEAFF. Here the CDR3 DNA reads TGCGCCAGCAGCTTGGCGGGGGGGCTGAACACTGAAGCTTTCTTT.

The chain is built from TRBV28 and TRBJ2-7; 11 nucleotides agree with TRBD1. This CDR3 is built from 14 residues. Per the germline V gene, CDR1 is MDHEN and CDR2 is SYDVKM. V was pared by 6 bases and J by 1 base, with 2 bases of the junction left unmatched. The CDR3 DNA sequence: TGTGCCAGCAGCGGGACAGGGGGTTCCTACGAGCAGTACTTC. Its protein is CASSGTGGSYEQYF.

This chain connects TRBV7-8 to TRBJ2-5; 10 positions agree with TRBD2. Germline lookup yields CDR1 SGHVS and CDR2 FQNEAQ. CDR3 length equals 15 residues. J was trimmed by 5 bases and V by 4 bases; bases with no gene match: 7. The CDR3 is CASSSRTSGPETQYF. Written as DNA, the CDR3 is TGTGCCAGCAGCTCCCGGACTAGCGGACCGGAGACCCAGTACTTC.

The rearrangement uses TRBV10-1 and TRBJ2-2; 11 nucleotides agree with TRBD2. The ends lost 4 bases at V and 1 base at J; junction bases unmatched: 2. Germline lookup yields CDR1 WNHNN and CDR2 SYGVQD (reference sequence). The CDR3 is 16 amino acids. The CDR3 reads CASSGTSGLNTGELFF. The DNA of the CDR3 is TGCGCCAGCAGTGGGACTAGCGGGTTGAACACCGGGGAGCTGTTTTTT.

This clone was seen a single time. Distinct nucleotide sequences in the sample also encode this CDR3. The chain has TRBV2 and TRBJ1-1; tentatively, D is TRBD1 (5 bases). The CDR3 has 13 amino acids. Germline V CDR1 and CDR2: SNHLY, FYNNEI. The ends were cut back, 5 bases at V and 1 base at J, with 8 bases in the middle. The CDR3 region has the DNA TGTGCCAGCAGTTCCGACAGGAACACTGAAGCTTTCTTT. Translating gives CASSSDRNTEAFF.